These 28 T cell receptor beta chains originate from one sample sequenced in a study of CD4 T cells in relation to SARS-CoV-2 and coronaviruses. Sequencing used immunoSEQ multiplex PCR; TCRdb keeps in-frame clones, though not all of them. The repertoire holds about 65,000 clones, 75% to 90% seen once, with 1.5% to 2% in the top ten. The unexposed donors gave CD4+ T cells in about 2011-2019, prior to COVID-19. Sequencing used memory CD4+ T cells from PBMCs. The receptors shown here come from a human donor in good health.

Worth noting for this clone: At one end, the junction sequence differs from germline, possibly due to a read error. The chain recombines TRBV7-8 with TRBJ2-1; D is possibly TRBD1 or TRBD2 (5 bases each). Germline V CDR1 and CDR2: SGHVS, FQNEAQ. The CDR3 is 13 residues long. In DNA, the CDR3 is TGTGCCTGCAGACTGGGGGTTACGGGTGAGCAGTTCTTC. Protein: CACRLGVTGEQFF.

This chain joins TRBV2 and TRBJ2-1; 8 bases are a match to TRBD1. The CDR3 totals 14 residues. The trim removed 4 bases at V and 7 bases at J, leaving 6 bases unmatched. CDR1 is SNHLY and CDR2 is FYNNEI in the germline V gene. Here the CDR3 reads CASSGDRGLNEQFF. CDR3 DNA sequence: TGTGCCAGCAGTGGCGACAGGGGTTTGAATGAGCAGTTCTTC.

The chain's CDR3 is CASSLPQQGSNQPQHF. The CDR3 DNA reads TGTGCCAGCAGCCTACCACAACAGGGGAGCAATCAGCCCCAGCATTTT. The chain is built from TRBV28 and TRBJ1-5; TRBD1 matches 7 bases. Per germline, CDR1 MDHEN and CDR2 SYDVKM. The CDR3 has 16 residues. The V gene end was trimmed by 6 bases and the J gene end by 1 base; junction bases not matched to a gene: 9.

The rearrangement uses TRBV5-4 and TRBJ1-5; D remains ambiguous. V was cut by 3 bases and J by 11 bases, with 15 bases left in between. The CDR3 length is 13 residues. Germline CDR1 reads SGHNT; CDR2 reads YYREEE (reference sequence). The CDR3: CASSSDGQGTQHF. DNA of the CDR3: TGTGCCAGCAGCTCGGACGGCCAAGGGACCCAGCATTTT. Using reference TRBV5-4 and TRBJ1-5 for the parts outside the CDR3, the full variable domain is ETGVTQSPTHLIKTRGQQVTLRCSSQSGHNTVSWYQQALGQGPQFIFQYYREEENGRGNFPPRFSGLQFPNYSSELNVNALELDDSALYLCASSSDGQGTQHFGDGTRLSIL.

The chain is built from TRBV11-1 and TRBJ1-1, with no clear D. Germline V gives CDR1 SGHAT, CDR2 FQDESV (reference sequence). V was pared by 7 bases and J by 1 base, with 7 bases between. This CDR3 has 12 residues. The CDR3 DNA is TGTGCCAGCAAATGGCGGAACACTGAAGCTTTCTTT. This translates into CASKWRNTEAFF.

J is TRBJ2-3 and V is TRBV7-3; 7 nucleotides line up with TRBD2. The germline CDR1 and CDR2 sequences are SGHTA and FQGTGA. The CDR3 totals 16 residues. With 1 base clipped from V and 5 bases from J, the junction kept 9 bases outside the gene matches. The CDR3 DNA sequence: TGTGCCAGCAGCTTAATATCTGGCGGGAGCTTAGATACGCAGTATTTT. Translating gives CASSLISGGSLDTQYF.

This clone was seen just once. The CDR3 DNA reads as TGTGCCAGTAGGGAACAGGCCTGGGAGGGTATCTACGAGCAGTACTTC. Its protein product is CASREQAWEGIYEQYF. The genes are TRBV19 and TRBJ2-7; 7 bases map to TRBD2. The CDR3 runs to 16 residues. Trimming cost V 6 bases and J 3 bases; bases outside gene matches: 14. CDR1 and CDR2 (germline): LNHDA, SQIVND (reference sequence).

This clone has only one observation. The CDR3 spells CASSEALVRNYGYTF. As DNA, the CDR3 is TGTGCCAGCAGTGAAGCGCTGGTGAGGAACTATGGCTACACCTTC. V gene TRBV2 combines with J gene TRBJ1-2; D is uncertain. V lost 0 bases, J lost 2 bases, and 10 bases lay in between. The germline V gene encodes CDR1 SNHLY and CDR2 FYNNEI. The CDR3 spans 15 residues.

The chain carries TRBV6-6 and TRBJ2-7, with D perhaps TRBD1 (5 bases). Trimming cost V 2 bases and J 0 bases, with 11 bases left between them. The germline V gene has CDR1 MNHNY and CDR2 SVGAGI (reference sequence). CDR3 length: 15 amino acids. The CDR3 DNA is TGTGCCAGCAGTTACCCAAAGGGGAACTCCTACGAGCAGTACTTC. Translation: CASSYPKGNSYEQYF.

The V and J genes are TRBV10-1 and TRBJ2-1; D unclear. V was pared by 6 bases and J by 6 bases, with 12 bases between. The CDR3 covers 13 residues. The germline V gene encodes CDR1 WNHNN and CDR2 SYGVQD (reference sequence). The CDR3 reads CASSPAPSNEQFF. As DNA, the CDR3 is TGCGCCAGCAGCCCGGCCCCGAGCAATGAGCAGTTCTTC.

The chain employs TRBV19 and TRBJ2-1, with D possibly matching TRBD2 (5 bases). The CDR3 covers 15 residues. V lost 3 bases and J lost 0, with 9 bases in between. Germline V gene lookup returns CDR1 LNHDA and CDR2 SQIVND (reference sequence). CDR3 bases: TGTGCCAGTAGTATTAGCGACGACTCCTACAATGAGCAGTTCTTC. Protein product: CASSISDDSYNEQFF.

V is TRBV7-2 and J is TRBJ2-1, with 9 positions matching TRBD1. V was pared by 3 bases and J by 6 bases, with 3 bases of the junction left unmatched. The germline V gene encodes CDR1 SGHTA and CDR2 FQGNSA. The CDR3 contains 14 residues. CDR3 loop: CASSLGQGGNEQFF. The CDR3 DNA follows: TGTGCCAGCAGCTTGGGACAGGGTGGCAATGAGCAGTTCTTC.

The gene calls are TRBV19 and TRBJ1-1; TRBD1 might be the D (6 bases). CDR1 is LNHDA, CDR2 SQIVND, per germline (reference sequence). Trimming stripped 8 bases from V and 3 bases from J, with 16 bases between. CDR3 size: 14 residues. CDR3 sequence reads: CASLKGDTYTEAFF. CDR3 nucleotide sequence: TGTGCCAGTCTCAAGGGGGACACCTACACTGAAGCTTTCTTT. The whole variable domain, remainder taken from reference TRBV19 and TRBJ1-1, is DGGITQSPKYLFRKEGQNVTLSCEQNLNHDAMYWYRQDPGQGLRLIYYSQIVNDFQKGDIAEGYSVSREKKESFPLTVTSAQKNPTAFYLCASLKGDTYTEAFFGQGTRLTVV.

The rearrangement joins TRBV5-1 to TRBJ2-1; TRBD1 is a possible D gene (6 bases). Germline lookup yields CDR1 SGHRS and CDR2 YFSETQ. With 0 bases removed from V and 9 bases from J, the gap between germline ends came to 10 bases. The CDR3 totals 13 residues. The DNA for the CDR3 is TGCGCCAGCAGCTTGGACCAGGGGCTTGAGCAGTTCTTC. This codes for CASSLDQGLEQFF. Full variable domain (remainder filled in from reference TRBV5-1 and TRBJ2-1): KAGVTQTPRYLIKTRGQQVTLSCSPISGHRSVSWYQQTPGQGLQFLFEYFSETQRNKGNFPGRFSGRQFSNSRSEMNVSTLELGDSALYLCASSLDQGLEQFFGPGTRLTVL.

The chain combines TRBV11-2 with TRBJ2-7, with 7 bases that match TRBD1. CDR1 and CDR2 from the germline V gene are SGHAT and FQNNGV. The junction had 7 bases not matched to a gene; V was cut back by 2 bases and J by 0 bases. The CDR3 loop spans 16 amino acids. CDR3 residues: CASSLLRDRSSYEQYF. In DNA, the CDR3 is TGTGCCAGCAGCTTACTCCGGGACAGAAGCTCCTACGAGCAGTACTTC. The whole variable domain, remainder taken from reference TRBV11-2 and TRBJ2-7, is EAGVAQSPRYKIIEKRQSVAFWCNPISGHATLYWYQQILGQGPKLLIQFQNNGVVDDSQLPKDRFSAERLKGVDSTLKIQPAKLEDSAVYLCASSLLRDRSSYEQYFGPGTRLTVT.

About this clone itself: Within the sample, other DNA sequences also encode this same CDR3. J is TRBJ2-5 and V is TRBV19; no reliable D call. V was pared by 3 bases and J by 5 bases, with 4 bases between. Per the germline V gene, CDR1 is LNHDA and CDR2 is SQIVND (reference sequence). This CDR3 is built from 11 residues. The CDR3 DNA is TGTGCCAGTAGTATCATGGAGACCCAGTACTTC. Amino acid sequence: CASSIMETQYF.

This chain links TRBV3-1 (or the pseudogene TRBV3-2) with TRBJ1-2; D ambiguous. The CDR3 is 14 amino acids. Germline V gives CDR1 LGHDT, CDR2 YNNKEL (reference sequence). Between the trimmed V and J ends, which lost 1 base and 8 bases, there was a span of 14 bases. The DNA of the CDR3 is TGTGCCAGCAGCCAAGTGGTGGATGGCGGAGGCTACACCTTC. It is translated as CASSQVVDGGGYTF.

The CDR3 DNA reads as TGTGCCAGCAGTGAACTTATTAGCGGGAGCACCGGGGAGCTGTTTTTT. This sequence encodes CASSELISGSTGELFF. The chain couples TRBV25-1 to TRBJ2-2, with TRBD2 matching 9 bases. V was clipped by 2 bases and J by 4 bases; unmatched bases: 5. Looked up from germline, CDR1 is MGHDK and CDR2 is SYGVNS. The CDR3 consists of 16 residues.

This clone was found once. This rearrangement joins TRBV27 to TRBJ1-1, with D uncertain. The CDR3 runs 15 residues. Trimming cost V 7 bases and J 6 bases, with 21 bases left between them. CDR1 is MNHEY, CDR2 SMNVEV, per germline (reference sequence). The CDR3 sequence is CASTSGKISGAEAFF. The CDR3 nucleotides are TGTGCCAGCACCTCAGGAAAGATAAGTGGCGCTGAAGCTTTCTTT.

The rearrangement joins TRBV4-1 to TRBJ1-2; TRBD1 matches 9 bases. V was pared by 5 bases and J by 8 bases, with 6 bases of the junction left unmatched. Germline lookup yields CDR1 MGHRA and CDR2 YSYEKL. CDR3 length: 13 amino acids. Here the CDR3 DNA reads TGCGCCAGCAGCTGGGACAGGGTGGGAGGCTACACCTTC. Its translation is CASSWDRVGGYTF.

As DNA, the CDR3 is TGTGCCATTAATGATCGGGAGTATCGGGAGACCCAGTACTTC. Encoded protein: CAINDREYRETQYF. V usage is TRBV28 and J usage is TRBJ2-5, with D maybe TRBD2 (6 bases). Germline assignment: CDR1 MDHEN and CDR2 SYDVKM. There are 14 residues in the CDR3. V was trimmed by 10 bases and J by 5 bases, leaving 20 bases between them.

The chain couples TRBV3-1 (or the pseudogene TRBV3-2) to TRBJ2-2, with a tentative D call TRBD2 (6 bases). The CDR3 runs to 15 residues. Trimming took 4 bases from V and 8 from J, leaving 17 bases between them. Per germline, CDR1 LGHDT and CDR2 YNNKEL (reference sequence). The CDR3 is CASSRDFKPGGELFF. The CDR3 DNA reads TGTGCCAGCAGCCGGGACTTCAAACCTGGAGGGGAGCTGTTTTTT.

This sequence joins TRBV9 and TRBJ2-1; 9 positions match TRBD2. CDR1 and CDR2 from the germline V gene are SGDLS and YYNGEE. This CDR3 comprises 16 residues. Unmatched junction bases numbered 9, after V lost 4 bases and J lost 4 bases. The CDR3 is CASSKRVTSGYNEQFF. For the CDR3, the DNA is TGTGCCAGCAGCAAAAGGGTAACTAGCGGGTACAATGAGCAGTTCTTC.

The rearrangement joins TRBV24-1 to TRBJ2-1, with TRBD2 matching 9 bases. V lost 7 bases, J lost 4 bases, and 10 bases stayed unmatched. The germline gives CDR1 KGHDR, CDR2 SFDVKD. The length of the CDR3 is 16 residues. CDR3 amino acids: CATRYSAGGPYNEQFF. CDR3 sequence (DNA): TGTGCCACCAGATATTCAGCGGGAGGACCTTACAATGAGCAGTTCTTC.

CDR3 region: CASSLEGVWGVDTQYF. The CDR3 DNA sequence: TGTGCCAGCAGCTTAGAGGGCGTATGGGGGGTGGATACGCAGTATTTT. The V and J genes are TRBV7-2 and TRBJ2-3, with D possibly being TRBD2 (6 bases). Germline CDR1 reads SGHTA; CDR2 reads FQGNSA. Trimming stripped 1 base from V and 6 bases from J, with 17 bases between. CDR3 length: 16 amino acids.

The chain recombines TRBV11-3 with TRBJ2-7; the match to TRBD1 covers 10 bases. Per the germline V gene, CDR1 is SGHNT and CDR2 is YENEEA. The J segment lost 6 bases and the V segment lost 5 bases, leaving 4 bases of the junction unmatched. CDR3 length: 13 residues. CDR3 sequence: CASSRDRGSEQYF. DNA for the CDR3: TGTGCCAGCAGCCGGGACAGGGGTAGCGAGCAGTACTTC.

Only a few counts were recorded for this clone. The V and J genes are TRBV6-5 and TRBJ1-6; 7 bases match TRBD1. CDR1 is MNHEY, CDR2 SVGAGI, per germline. There are 14 residues in the CDR3. J lost 15 bases, V lost 6 bases, and 14 bases had no gene match. CDR3 coding DNA: TGTGCCAGCAGCTCAGGGGGTCTCCTTCATGGCCTCCACTTT. Its protein product is CASSSGGLLHGLHF.

The J gene is TRBJ1-2, the V gene TRBV10-3; D is undetermined. The CDR3 is 12 amino acids. Deletions cut 4 bases from V and 2 bases from J, with 5 bases between. Germline CDR1 reads ENHRY; CDR2 reads SYGVKD. The CDR3 reads CAISGKNYGYTF. Written as DNA, the CDR3 is TGTGCCATCAGTGGGAAGAACTATGGCTACACCTTC.